This T cell receptor (beta chain) came from a study of blood T cell repertoires in COVID-19. For the study at large: T cells, B-cell-depleted T cells, or PBMCs provided the cDNA or gDNA that served as material.

The CDR3 has 14 residues. Germline CDR1 is MDHEN and CDR2 is SYDVKM. V was pared by 5 bases and J by 4 bases, with 14 bases between. Study processing details: The authors estimated nucleated cell counts from reference gene primer amplification. The table came from immunoSEQ multiplex PCR; TCRdb's copy has only in-frame clones and leaves some out. Clonal size and the V and J genes are those of that table, whereas D and trimming came from the DNA. The sample shows 100,000 to 150,000 clones, over 55% of them seen only once. Sample: peripheral blood. The rearrangement uses TRBV28 and TRBJ1-1, with D possibly TRBD1 on 5 matching bases. This receptor was taken from a woman aged 70 to 79 with acute or convalescent COVID-19. CDR3 region: CASSTSGRGTEAFF. CDR3 coding DNA: TGTGCCAGCAGTACCTCAGGGAGGGGCACTGAAGCTTTCTTT.